The sequence of this T cell receptor (beta chain) was determined in a study of blood T cell repertoires in COVID-19. Study as a whole: COVID-19 samples from acute and convalescent phases originated in the United States, Italy and Spain. PBMCs, B-cell-depleted T cells, or T cells were the source of the cDNA or gDNA that made up the material.

Per the original methods: From reference gene primer amplification, estimates of nucleated cell counts were derived. Measured with immunoSEQ multiplex PCR; TCRdb has only the in-frame clones, and not every one. V and J calls and clone size are as listed in that table; D and trimming were resolved from the DNA. The table shows over 150,000 clones, with 88% occurring only once. Trimming removed 1 base from V and 6 bases from J; junction bases left unmatched: 8. This CDR3 region has 15 residues. From germline, CDR1 is WSHSY and CDR2 SAAADI. Sequenced input: peripheral blood. The chain couples TRBV10-2 to TRBJ2-7, with TRBD1 matching over 8 bases. The sequence was obtained from a man aged 45 to 65 who had recovered from COVID-19. CDR3 protein: CASSEYGTGQGEQYF. The CDR3 DNA reads TGCGCCAGCAGTGAGTACGGGACAGGACAAGGCGAGCAGTACTTC.